The sequence of this TCR beta chain was determined in a study of shared clonotypes between healthy human individuals. The repertoire was sequenced with immunoSEQ multiplex PCR; TCRdb's copy has only in-frame clones and lacks some. The sample includes some 2.1 million clones, 85% to 95% of them seen just once. The ends lost 3 bases at V and 3 bases at J; junction bases unmatched: 10. Germline values: CDR1 SQVTM, CDR2 ANQGSEA. The CDR3 is 15 residues long. This TCR was sampled from a man between 18 and 35 years old in good health. The sequencing input was naive CD4+ T cells sorted from blood. Regarding subset: CD45RA+ positively selected. The chain is built from TRBV29-1 and TRBJ2-5; 7 bases match TRBD2. The CDR3 DNA sequence: TGCAGCGTTGACGGGATCGGGACTAATAAAGAGACCCAGTACTTC. Translation gives CSVDGIGTNKETQYF.